This T cell receptor beta chain was obtained from a study of cytomegalovirus exposure and HLA in healthy donors. Study outcomes and limitations: Later work found most CMV-associated TCR beta chains apparently HLA-restricted.

About this clone itself: Its antigen is undetermined.

PCR amplification relied on 60 Vbeta primers (plus 13 Jbeta primers). Sequenced by immunoSEQ multiplex PCR; TCRdb stores in-frame clones only, minus some. The data contain 130,000 to 150,000 clones, almost 85% of them singletons. In germline, CDR1 is SGHTA, CDR2 FQGNSA. This CDR3 spans 15 amino acids. V gave up 5 bases and J gave up 1 base, with 15 bases separating them. The source is an older woman in good health and CMV-seropositive. Sample: PBMCs. The chain links TRBV7-2 to TRBJ2-7; tentatively, D is TRBD2 (6 bases). Here the CDR3 reads CASSTTRDSSYEQYF. DNA for the CDR3: TGTGCCAGCAGCACAACCCGGGACTCGTCCTACGAGCAGTACTTC.